These 21 T cell receptor beta chains share one sample of origin, sequenced in a study of cytomegalovirus exposure and HLA in healthy donors. The PCR contained 60 Vbeta and 13 Jbeta primers. Assay: immunoSEQ multiplex PCR; the TCRdb copy retains only in-frame clones and omits some. The repertoire holds 100,000 or so clones, with under 85% as singletons. Specimen: PBMCs. All receptors come from a woman in her thirties or forties in good health and CMV-seropositive.

This clone was found a few times. This chain joins TRBV5-1 and TRBJ1-3; 9 nucleotides agree with TRBD1. This CDR3 is built from 17 residues. The germline V gene has CDR1 SGHRS and CDR2 YFSETQ. Trimming removed 0 bases from V and 3 bases from J; junction bases left unmatched: 7. In nucleotides, the CDR3 is TGCGCCAGCAGCTTGGGGACAGGGGATGTGTTTGGAAACACCATATATTTT. This sequence encodes CASSLGTGDVFGNTIYF. The complete variable domain, with remaining parts taken from reference TRBV5-1 and TRBJ1-3, reads KAGVTQTPRYLIKTRGQQVTLSCSPISGHRSVSWYQQTPGQGLQFLFEYFSETQRNKGNFPGRFSGRQFSNSRSEMNVSTLELGDSALYLCASSLGTGDVFGNTIYFGEGSWLTVV.

V gene TRBV7-9 combines with J gene TRBJ2-2, with TRBD2 matching 8 bases. The CDR3 spans 16 residues. Germline V gene sequence: CDR1 SEHNR, CDR2 FQNEAQ (reference sequence). V was clipped by 5 bases and J by 3 bases; unmatched bases: 8. CDR3 sequence (DNA): TGTGCCAGCAGCCCCCCGGGGGGGCGCGACACCGGGGAGCTGTTTTTT. Encoded protein: CASSPPGGRDTGELFF.

V gene TRBV18 combines with J gene TRBJ2-1, with 12 bases that match TRBD2. Germline-derived CDR1 and CDR2 are KGHSH and LQKENI. CDR3 length: 16 amino acids. The V segment lost 2 bases and the J segment 9 bases; nucleotides outside the gene matches: 8. CDR3 sequence: CASSPSSGRAVVEQFF. The CDR3 DNA is TGTGCCAGCTCACCATCTAGCGGGAGGGCCGTAGTTGAGCAGTTCTTC.

The rearrangement links TRBV5-6 to TRBJ1-1; 8 bases map to TRBD1. Germline CDR1 reads SGHDT; CDR2 reads YYEEEE. The CDR3 consists of 18 residues. After removal of 4 bases from V and 0 bases from J, the junction contained 14 bases not matched to a gene. The chain's CDR3 is CASSTGGAGGLMNTEAFF. DNA of the CDR3: TGTGCCAGCAGCACGGGGGGAGCAGGGGGCCTTATGAACACTGAAGCTTTCTTT. Drawing the rest from reference TRBV5-6 and TRBJ1-1, the complete variable domain is DAGVTQSPTHLIKTRGQQVTLRCSPKSGHDTVSWYQQALGQGPQFIFQYYEEEERQRGNFPDRFSGHQFPNYSSELNVNALLLGDSALYLCASSTGGAGGLMNTEAFFGQGTRLTVV.

This chain links TRBV4-1 with TRBJ2-3, with TRBD2 as a possible D gene (6 bases). The CDR3 has 16 amino acids. V gave up 0 bases and J gave up 0 bases, with 10 bases separating them. Germline CDR1 MGHRA, CDR2 YSYEKL. As DNA, the CDR3 is TGCGCCAGCAGCCAAGAGTCGGGACTGAGCACAGATACGCAGTATTTT. It is translated as CASSQESGLSTDTQYF.

The J gene is TRBJ1-1, the V gene TRBV28; 10 bases align to TRBD1. Germline trimming cut 6 bases from V and 4 bases from J; bases unmatched to any gene: 8. The V gene's germline CDR1 is MDHEN and CDR2 SYDVKM. The CDR3 spans 15 residues. CDR3 sequence: CASRPDRGRRTEAFF. The CDR3 coding sequence is TGTGCCAGCAGGCCTGACAGGGGGCGGCGCACTGAAGCTTTCTTT.

This rearrangement joins TRBV4-1 to TRBJ2-5; unclear D gene. TRBJ2-7 matches the DNA end more closely, so the J call is doubtful. Looked up from germline, CDR1 is MGHRA and CDR2 is YSYEKL. There are 16 residues in the CDR3. The DNA of the CDR3 is TGCGCCAGCAGCCAAGGAGGCGGAACGGCCGCGACCGAGCAGTACTTC. The encoded protein is CASSQGGGTAATEQYF.

The chain carries TRBV28 and TRBJ2-1; 8 bases are a match to TRBD1. This CDR3 contains 15 residues. V was clipped by 5 bases and J by 3 bases; unmatched bases: 6. Germline assignment: CDR1 MDHEN and CDR2 SYDVKM. In nucleotides, the CDR3 is TGTGCCAGCAGTCACGACAGGGGATACTACAATGAGCAGTTCTTC. It translates to CASSHDRGYYNEQFF.

This clone appeared a few times. The chain links TRBV19 to TRBJ2-2, with 12 bases lining up with TRBD2. Germline CDR1 and CDR2: LNHDA and SQIVND (reference sequence). The CDR3 contains 19 residues. V trimming: 3 bases; J trimming: 6 bases; junction bases outside the gene matches: 14. Here the CDR3 DNA reads TGTGCCAGTAGTATCCGGTTCGCCCGACTAGCGGGAGTTTCCGGGGAGCTGTTTTTT. Residues: CASSIRFARLAGVSGELFF.

The chain employs TRBV19 and TRBJ2-1; TRBD2 matches 14 bases. The V gene's germline CDR1 is LNHDA and CDR2 SQIVND (reference sequence). V lost 5 bases and J lost 1; bases outside the gene matches: 10. This CDR3 comprises 19 residues. CDR3 bases: TGTGCCAGTAGTGGTGGACTAGCGGGAGGCGCATGGTCCTACAATGAGCAGTTCTTC. It specifies CASSGGLAGGAWSYNEQFF.

This clone was observed a handful of times. V gene TRBV18 combines with J gene TRBJ2-7; D gene uncertain. The V end lost 1 base, the J end lost 6 bases, and 10 bases lay between the germline ends. The CDR3 loop spans 13 amino acids. In germline, CDR1 is KGHSH, CDR2 LQKENI. The CDR3 spells CASSPLDRGEQYF. CDR3 coding DNA: TGTGCCAGCTCACCACTGGATAGAGGCGAGCAGTACTTC. Filled out from reference TRBV18 and TRBJ2-7, the complete variable domain reads NAGVMQNPRHLVRRRGQEARLRCSPMKGHSHVYWYRQLPEEGLKFMVYLQKENIIDESGMPKERFSAEFPKEGPSILRIQQVVRGDSAAYFCASSPLDRGEQYFGPGTRLTVT.

V and J are TRBV5-6 and TRBJ1-2; the D is unclear. CDR1 is SGHDT, CDR2 YYEEEE, per germline. V was clipped by 5 bases and J by 4 bases, with 12 bases between them. This CDR3 contains 13 residues. CDR3 in amino acids: CASRRPGGYGYTF. Written as DNA, the CDR3 is TGTGCCAGCAGAAGGCCGGGAGGCTATGGCTACACCTTC.

V usage is TRBV27 and J usage is TRBJ2-1; TRBD2 matches 8 bases. V trimming: 2 bases; J trimming: 4 bases; junction bases outside the gene matches: 4. CDR1 is MNHEY and CDR2 is SMNVEV in the germline V gene (reference sequence). This CDR3 has 15 residues. For the CDR3, the DNA is TGTGCCAGCAGTTTAGCGGGAGGAACTTACAATGAGCAGTTCTTC. It translates to CASSLAGGTYNEQFF.

This sequence joins TRBV7-9 and TRBJ1-2, with TRBD1 matching over 8 bases. The CDR3 spans 14 residues. J lost 6 bases, V lost 4 bases, and 7 bases had no gene match. Germline CDR1 and CDR2: SEHNR and FQNEAQ (reference sequence). The CDR3 nucleotides read TGTGCCAGCAGCTCTCCAGGGGGCTTGAATGGCTACACCTTC. This sequence encodes CASSSPGGLNGYTF.

This clone turned up a few times. Germline is not matched at one junction end, which may reflect a read error. The chain recombines TRBV7-9 with TRBJ2-3, with D perhaps TRBD1 (6 bases). The CDR3 is 13 residues long. Germline values: CDR1 SEHNR, CDR2 FQNEAQ (reference sequence). CDR3 sequence: CSSSSTGPDTQYF. DNA for the CDR3: TGTTCCAGCAGCTCTACAGGGCCAGATACGCAGTATTTT.

This clone has just one count. The CDR3 region is CASSFQERGVSYEQYF. In nucleotides, the CDR3 is TGTGCCAGCAGTTTTCAGGAGCGGGGGGTCTCCTACGAGCAGTACTTC. This chain links TRBV27 with TRBJ2-7; 9 bases are a match to TRBD2. V was clipped by 3 bases and J by 0 bases; unmatched bases: 6. Germline V gene data show CDR1 as MNHEY and CDR2 as SMNVEV (reference sequence). The CDR3 runs to 16 residues.

The gene calls are TRBV28 and TRBJ2-3; TRBD2 matches at 12 bases. The V gene end was trimmed by 5 bases and the J gene end by 4 bases; junction bases not matched to a gene: 4. CDR1 and CDR2 from the germline V gene are MDHEN and SYDVKM. The CDR3 is 15 residues long. The CDR3 region is CASSTSGRIADTQYF. CDR3 nucleotide sequence: TGTGCCAGCAGTACTAGCGGGAGGATAGCAGATACGCAGTATTTT.

As for this clone: At one end, the junction sequence differs from germline, possibly due to a read error. The rearrangement uses TRBV7-3 and TRBJ2-3; 9 nucleotides agree with TRBD2. The CDR3 sequence is 17 residues long. From germline, CDR1 is SGHTA and CDR2 FQGTGA. CDR3 sequence (DNA): TGTGCCAGCAGTTTAACTAGCGGGCCTGATATAACAGATACGCAGTATTTT. This encodes CASSLTSGPDITDTQYF.

The rearrangement joins TRBV2 to TRBJ2-3, with 8 bases that match TRBD1. Germline CDR1 reads SNHLY; CDR2 reads FYNNEI. V was pared by 7 bases and J by 5 bases, with 14 bases of the junction left unmatched. The CDR3 loop spans 16 amino acids. Here the CDR3 DNA reads TGTGCCAGCACCGCTCCGAGGGACAGGAATGAAGATACGCAGTATTTT. Translation gives CASTAPRDRNEDTQYF.

This sequence joins TRBV28 and TRBJ2-7; a weak D match, TRBD2 (7 bases). Trimming stripped 6 bases from V and 6 bases from J, with 21 bases between. The CDR3 has 15 residues. The germline gives CDR1 MDHEN, CDR2 SYDVKM. CDR3 bases: TGTGCCAGCAGCATAAACGGAGGGGGGGGCGGCGAGCAGTACTTC. Encoded protein: CASSINGGGGGEQYF. Supplemented by reference TRBV28 and TRBJ2-7, the full variable domain reads DVKVTQSSRYLVKRTGEKVFLECVQDMDHENMFWYRQDPGLGLRLIYFSYDVKMKEKGDIPEGYSVSREKKERFSLILESASTNQTSMYLCASSINGGGGGEQYFGPGTRLTVT.

This rearrangement joins TRBV7-2 to TRBJ1-2; tentative D call: TRBD1 (5 bases). The CDR3 spans 15 residues. V lost 5 bases and J 2 bases, leaving 15 bases between the germline ends. Per germline, CDR1 SGHTA and CDR2 FQGNSA. CDR3 coding DNA: TGTGCCAGCAGCGCCCGGACAACCACGAACTATGGCTACACCTTC. This sequence encodes CASSARTTTNYGYTF.